The 14 T cell receptor beta chains below were found in one sample sequenced in a study of blood T cells in healthy people across ages. PCR was performed a second time for about 6 to 12 cycles using a sample-barcoded 5' primer and a J-beta primer mix. Via MiXCR, TCRdb re-called the 5' RACE reads, giving one row per CDR3 protein. Of approximately 880,000 distinct CDR3 sequences detected, roughly 52% appear once; the ten largest clones hold around an eighth. The sequencing sample was made of blood. Receptors originate from a man aged 25-45 years in good health.

A few counts support this clonotype. V gene TRBV10-3 combines with J gene TRBJ2-7; 11 bases agree with TRBD1. J gave up 3 bases and V 0 bases, and 4 bases lay outside the gene matches. There are 16 residues in the CDR3. Germline CDR1 and CDR2: ENHRY and SYGVKD. CDR3 coding DNA: TGTGCCATCAGTGAGTCGAGGACAGGGGGCAGCTACGAGCAGTACTTC. It is translated as CAISESRTGGSYEQYF.

Concerning this clonotype itself: This may come from a read error, since a much larger clone is one base off. The genes are TRBV5-1 and TRBJ2-5, with D possibly being TRBD1 (6 bases). The J call is in doubt because the DNA end fits TRBJ2-7 better. The CDR3 covers 13 residues. Germline assignment: CDR1 SGHRS and CDR2 YFSETQ. DNA of the CDR3: TGCGCCAGCAGCAACCCACAGGGTTACGAGCAGTACTTC. Protein product: CASSNPQGYEQYF.

In nucleotides, the CDR3 is TGTGCCAGCAGCCAAGTATACACGGCGGGGCAAGAGACCCAGTACTTC. Translating gives CASSQVYTAGQETQYF. The rearrangement joins TRBV3-1 to TRBJ2-5, with a tentative D call TRBD2 (6 bases). The CDR3 covers 16 residues. In germline, CDR1 is LGHDT, CDR2 YNNKEL (reference sequence). The V end lost 1 base, the J end lost 2 bases, and 14 bases lay between the germline ends.

The chain combines TRBV11-3 with TRBJ1-6; no definite D call. The V gene's germline CDR1 is SGHNT and CDR2 YENEEA. This CDR3 is 17 amino acids long. Trimming removed 1 base from V and 1 base from J, with 11 bases in between. DNA of the CDR3: TGTGCCAGCAGCTTAGCCGGGATTTGGTCCTATAATTCACCCCTCCACTTT. Its protein is CASSLAGIWSYNSPLHF.

Note on this clonotype: One base away lies a much larger clone, so this may be a sequencing read error. V is TRBV30 and J is TRBJ2-1; 8 bases match TRBD1. The CDR3 is 12 residues long. The V segment lost 8 bases and the J segment 6 bases; nucleotides outside the gene matches: 6. Germline V CDR1 and CDR2: GTSNPN, SVGIG (reference sequence). CDR3 coding DNA: TGTGCCGTCGACAGGGGAGGCAATGAGCAGTTCTTC. Translation gives CAVDRGGNEQFF.

The gene calls are TRBV3-1 and TRBJ2-5, with D possibly being TRBD1 or TRBD2 (6 bases each). Germline-derived CDR1 and CDR2 are LGHDT and YNNKEL (reference sequence). CDR3 length equals 16 residues. V lost 1 base, J lost 5 bases, and 17 bases lay in between. The CDR3 is CASSQVEGGPTETQYF. Here the CDR3 DNA reads TGTGCCAGCAGCCAAGTCGAGGGGGGCCCTACCGAGACCCAGTACTTC.

The chain joins TRBV20-1 to TRBJ1-2; 8 positions agree with TRBD1. The CDR3 runs to 15 residues. V gave up 7 bases and J gave up 0 bases; unmatched junction bases: 10. Germline CDR1 and CDR2: DFQATT and SNEGSKA (reference sequence). The DNA for the CDR3 is TGCAGTGTTGGAGATCGGACAGGGCCTAACTATGGCTACACCTTC. Translating gives CSVGDRTGPNYGYTF.

This clonotype was detected a few times. The gene calls are TRBV6-1 and TRBJ2-5; maybe TRBD2 (6 bases). V shed 6 bases and J shed 2 bases, with 19 bases lying between them. This CDR3 has 16 residues. Germline lookup yields CDR1 MNHNS and CDR2 SASEGT. CDR3 residues: CASRALLARRQETQYF. CDR3 sequence (DNA): TGTGCCAGCAGAGCCCTACTAGCTCGGAGGCAAGAGACCCAGTACTTC.

The chain joins TRBV6-1 to TRBJ1-5, with 9 bases that match TRBD1. Germline CDR1 reads MNHNS; CDR2 reads SASEGT. The ends lost 4 bases at V and 2 bases at J; junction bases unmatched: 12. The CDR3 loop spans 18 amino acids. In nucleotides, the CDR3 is TGTGCCAGCAGTGGGGCGAGACAGGGGGGATGGGGCAATCAGCCCCAGCATTTT. Amino acid sequence: CASSGARQGGWGNQPQHF.

This clonotype has more than one count but fewer than ten. The V and J genes are TRBV20-1 and TRBJ2-5; D is perhaps TRBD1 (6 bases). CDR3 length: 15 amino acids. V was shortened by 2 bases and J by 2 bases, with 15 bases between the two germline ends. Germline V gives CDR1 DFQATT, CDR2 SNEGSKA (reference sequence). CDR3 nucleotide sequence: TGCAGTGCTAGATCCGGACAGTACTTACAAGAGACCCAGTACTTC. Its translation is CSARSGQYLQETQYF.

V is TRBV20-1 and J is TRBJ1-1, with 10 nucleotides matching TRBD1. The ends lost 0 bases at V and 3 bases at J; junction bases unmatched: 10. The CDR3 loop spans 17 amino acids. Germline CDR1 reads DFQATT; CDR2 reads SNEGSKA (reference sequence). Written as DNA, the CDR3 is TGCAGTGCTAGAGATGGTCAGGGGACAGGGGCTGACACTGAAGCTTTCTTT. This sequence encodes CSARDGQGTGADTEAFF.

V and J are TRBV3-1 and TRBJ2-2; D gene uncertain. Looked up from germline, CDR1 is LGHDT and CDR2 is YNNKEL (reference sequence). This CDR3 is built from 13 residues. Trimming cost V 2 bases and J 3 bases, with 4 bases left between them. The CDR3 is CASSQSYTGELFF. Written as DNA, the CDR3 is TGTGCCAGCAGCCAAAGCTACACCGGGGAGCTGTTTTTT.

About this clonotype: The junction shows a germline mismatch at one end, possibly a read error. The chain links TRBV5-1 to TRBJ2-5; D remains ambiguous. This CDR3 has 11 residues. The germline V gene has CDR1 SGHRS and CDR2 YFSETQ. This CDR3 is CASRRQKTQYF. Written as DNA, the CDR3 is TGCGCCAGCAGACGCCAAAAGACCCAGTACTTC. Using reference TRBV5-1 and TRBJ2-5 for the parts outside the CDR3, the full variable domain is KAGVTQTPRYLIKTRGQQVTLSCSPISGHRSVSWYQQTPGQGLQFLFEYFSETQRNKGNFPGRFSGRQFSNSRSEMNVSTLELGDSALYLCASRRQKTQYFGPGTRLLVL.

Comment on this clonotype: A read error may be the cause here, since a much bigger clone is one base away. The chain combines TRBV7-6 with TRBJ2-1, with TRBD2 matching 14 bases. Germline CDR1 and CDR2: SGHVS and FNYEAQ. This CDR3 has 16 residues. CDR3 sequence: CASSPTSGGVDNGQFF. The CDR3 region has the DNA TGTGCCAGCAGCCCGACTAGCGGGGGGGTAGACAATGGGCAGTTCTTC. The full variable domain, completed using reference TRBV7-6 and TRBJ2-1, is GAGVSQSPRYKVTKRGQDVALRCDPISGHVSLYWYRQALGQGPEFLTYFNYEAQQDKSGLPNDRFSAERPEGSISTLTIQRTEQRDSAMYRCASSPTSGGVDNGQFFGPGTRLTVL.